This T cell receptor (beta chain) was identified in a study of early T cells in non-severe SARS-CoV-2 infection. Looking at the study overall: The input, bulk RNA from unsorted whole blood, was sequenced, and chains were unpaired.

Study results and limitations: The matching step, a VDJdb search, favored anti-spike CD8 responses and missed private and CD4 specificities.

In this sample, this clonotype turned up a few times. The antigen is undetermined. Unique molecular identifiers were added to individual cDNA molecules. TCRdb processed the 5' RACE reads anew with MiXCR; each CDR3 protein has one entry. The sample lists 75,000 or so distinct CDR3 sequences; roughly 12% were seen once. The CDR3 sequence is 17 residues long. CDR1 and CDR2 from the germline V gene are SNHLY and FYNNEI. The V and J ends lost 2 bases and 2 bases respectively, with 17 bases between them. The source material was whole blood. The sequence derives from an adult who was a healthcare worker with PCR-confirmed SARS-CoV-2 infection or an uninfected control (not recorded which). This sequence joins TRBV2 and TRBJ2-3; tentatively, D is TRBD1 (6 bases). The CDR3: CASSESLGTSSTDTQYF. The CDR3 bases are TGTGCCAGCAGTGAATCTTTAGGGACAAGCTCCACAGATACGCAGTATTTT.